A single sample gave rise to the 21 T cell receptor beta chains below, sequenced in a study of shared clonotypes between healthy human individuals. The table came from immunoSEQ multiplex PCR; TCRdb's copy has only in-frame clones and leaves some out. There are over a million clones in the sample; about 80% occur only once, and around 0.61% lies in the top ten. The specimen was memory CD4+ T cells from PBMCs. Specified subset: CD45RA-negative fraction. The receptors were gathered from a man younger than 35 in good health. Some clones in this sample may be carry-over from other donors' samples.

The CDR3 region has the DNA TGTGCCAGCAGCGCAGCTGGGCTGGAGACCCAGTACTTC. This gives the protein CASSAAGLETQYF. The gene calls are TRBV7-3 and TRBJ2-5; D ambiguous. Germline loops: CDR1 SGHTA, CDR2 FQGTGA. Between the trimmed V and J ends, which lost 5 bases and 5 bases, there was a span of 12 bases. There are 13 residues in the CDR3. The full variable domain, completed using reference TRBV7-3 and TRBJ2-5, is GAGVSQTPSNKVTEKGKYVELRCDPISGHTALYWYRQSLGQGPEFLIYFQGTGAADDSGLPNDRFFAVRPEGSVSTLKIQRTERGDSAVYLCASSAAGLETQYFGPGTRLLVL.

The chain combines TRBV15 with TRBJ1-3; weak D call: TRBD1 (5 bases). This CDR3 is built from 16 residues. Germline V gene sequence: CDR1 LNHNV, CDR2 YYDKDF (reference sequence). Trimming left V 0 bases short and J 2 bases short, with 11 bases between. The CDR3 reads CATSREVEGPGNTIYF. The CDR3 DNA sequence: TGTGCCACCAGCAGAGAAGTGGAGGGGCCTGGAAACACCATATATTTT.

V gene TRBV25-1 combines with J gene TRBJ2-5; 9 bases align to TRBD2. The CDR3 extends over 17 amino acids. Germline CDR1 reads MGHDK; CDR2 reads SYGVNS. The trim removed 1 base at V and 0 bases at J, leaving 6 bases unmatched. The CDR3 region has the DNA TGTGCCAGCAGTGAATTCGGGAGACTAGCGGACCAAGAGACCCAGTACTTC. It translates to CASSEFGRLADQETQYF.

The chain has TRBV19 and TRBJ1-3, with D possibly being TRBD1 (6 bases). With 7 bases removed from V and 0 bases from J, the gap between germline ends came to 13 bases. Germline CDR1 is LNHDA and CDR2 is SQIVND (reference sequence). The CDR3 has 15 amino acids. CDR3 DNA sequence: TGTGCCAGTACCAAGGGGGACAACTCTGGAAACACCATATATTTT. Encoded protein: CASTKGDNSGNTIYF.

The chain recombines TRBV28 with TRBJ2-1, with D perhaps given as TRBD1 or TRBD2 (5 bases each). CDR1 is MDHEN and CDR2 is SYDVKM in the germline V gene. The V and J ends lost 10 bases and 15 bases respectively, with 16 bases between them. This CDR3 has 10 residues. The CDR3 is CATREGTTFF. The CDR3 DNA reads as TGTGCCACACGCGAAGGGACGACGTTCTTC.

This clone was counted once. In the same sample, other DNA sequences code for this CDR3. The chain employs TRBV18 and TRBJ1-2, with D unclear. V lost 2 bases to trimming and J lost 4 bases, with 8 bases between them. Germline loops: CDR1 KGHSH, CDR2 LQKENI. The CDR3 has 13 amino acids. The CDR3 nucleotides are TGTGCCAGCTCACCAGGGTCGTCCTATGGCTACACCTTC. This translates into CASSPGSSYGYTF.

The chain is built from TRBV7-6 and TRBJ2-7; the match to TRBD1 covers 9 bases. The CDR3 is 18 amino acids. Germline trimming cut 2 bases from V and 6 bases from J; bases unmatched to any gene: 17. Germline V CDR1 and CDR2: SGHVS, FNYEAQ. CDR3 sequence: CASSLNRGWDREIVEQYF. The DNA of the CDR3 is TGTGCCAGCAGCTTAAATCGGGGATGGGACAGGGAAATTGTCGAGCAGTACTTC.

The V gene is TRBV10-3, the J gene TRBJ2-1, with 7 bases aligning to TRBD2. Germline V gives CDR1 ENHRY, CDR2 SYGVKD. V trimming: 6 bases; J trimming: 5 bases; junction bases outside the gene matches: 7. This CDR3 has 14 residues. The CDR3 bases are TGTGCCATCAGATCCTCCGGGACTAACAATGAGCAGTTCTTC. Translation: CAIRSSGTNNEQFF.

The J gene is TRBJ2-5, the V gene TRBV7-9; 7 bases line up with TRBD1. The CDR3 contains 14 residues. Looked up from germline, CDR1 is SEHNR and CDR2 is FQNEAQ (reference sequence). Unmatched junction bases numbered 1, after V lost 0 bases and J lost 3 bases. This CDR3 is CASSLARGKETQYF. Written as DNA, the CDR3 is TGTGCCAGCAGCTTAGCCAGGGGGAAAGAGACCCAGTACTTC.

This chain links TRBV6-1 with TRBJ2-7, with D maybe TRBD2 (6 bases). V was shortened by 6 bases and J by 6 bases, with 18 bases between the two germline ends. The CDR3 has 14 amino acids. The germline V gene encodes CDR1 MNHNS and CDR2 SASEGT. The CDR3 nucleotides read TGTGCCAGCAGGGGACTTAGGGTTCCCTCCGAGCAGTACTTC. The encoded protein is CASRGLRVPSEQYF.

The rearrangement joins TRBV5-4 to TRBJ2-3, with D unresolved. Germline lookup yields CDR1 SGHNT and CDR2 YYREEE (reference sequence). Trimming left V 9 bases short and J 1 base short, with 12 bases between. The CDR3 extends over 13 amino acids. The DNA for the CDR3 is TGTGCCACTCTAGTTTTTGGCACAGATACGCAGTATTTT. Protein: CATLVFGTDTQYF.

V is TRBV27 and J is TRBJ2-3; 8 nucleotides line up with TRBD2. The CDR3 totals 16 residues. Trimming at V came to 4 bases and at J to 2 bases, leaving 8 bases not matched to a gene. CDR1 and CDR2 (germline): MNHEY, SMNVEV (reference sequence). The CDR3 loop reads CASSSLSGSHTDTQYF. In nucleotides, the CDR3 is TGTGCCAGCAGTTCCCTGAGCGGGAGCCACACAGATACGCAGTATTTT.

The chain carries TRBV7-3 and TRBJ1-1; no clear D gene. CDR1 and CDR2 (germline): SGHTA, FQGTGA. This CDR3 comprises 13 residues. Deletions cut 5 bases from V and 5 bases from J, with 12 bases between. The CDR3 nucleotides read TGTGCCAGCAGCAAAACCGAGATTACTGAAGCTTTCTTT. Residues: CASSKTEITEAFF.

The CDR3 here is CASSRRAAFF. The CDR3 nucleotides read TGTGCCAGCAGTCGGCGAGCCGCTTTCTTT. The J gene is TRBJ1-1, the V gene TRBV28; no clear D. V lost 5 bases and J 11 bases, leaving 9 bases between the germline ends. Germline V gene sequence: CDR1 MDHEN, CDR2 SYDVKM. The CDR3 length is 10 residues.

This sequence joins TRBV7-9 and TRBJ1-4; D not certain. Trimming removed 4 bases from V and 14 bases from J, with 11 bases in between. The germline V gene encodes CDR1 SEHNR and CDR2 FQNEAQ (reference sequence). This CDR3 has 11 amino acids. The CDR3 nucleotides read TGTGCCAGCAGCTCGGACGGCCTGCTGTTTTTT. Residues: CASSSDGLLFF.

In the case of this clone: A read error may produce the germline difference seen at one junction end. The sample holds other DNA sequences that translate to the same CDR3. The V and J genes are TRBV28 and TRBJ2-7; D possibly matches TRBD1 or TRBD2 (5 bases each). The CDR3 contains 12 residues. The germline CDR1 and CDR2 sequences are MDHEN and SYDVKM. This CDR3 is CASNTGRREQYF. The CDR3 DNA follows: TGCGCCAGCAACACGGGGCGTAGAGAGCAGTACTTC. Looking up the rest from reference TRBV28 and TRBJ2-7 gives the full variable domain: DVKVTQSSRYLVKRTGEKVFLECVQDMDHENMFWYRQDPGLGLRLIYFSYDVKMKEKGDIPEGYSVSREKKERFSLILESASTNQTSMYLCASNTGRREQYFGPGTRLTVT.

CDR3 in amino acids: CASSQRRGREKLFF. The CDR3 coding sequence is TGTGCCAGCAGTCAAAGGAGGGGGCGAGAAAAACTGTTTTTT. The rearrangement joins TRBV6-5 to TRBJ1-4; 7 nucleotides match TRBD1. Germline lookup yields CDR1 MNHEY and CDR2 SVGAGI. This CDR3 has 14 amino acids. V lost 5 bases and J lost 8; bases outside the gene matches: 8.

The chain couples TRBV28 to TRBJ2-1, with 7 nucleotides matching TRBD2. CDR3 size: 13 residues. With 6 bases clipped from V and 10 bases from J, the junction kept 9 bases outside the gene matches. The germline gives CDR1 MDHEN, CDR2 SYDVKM. The CDR3 DNA sequence: TGTGCCAGCAGCCGGGACTACCCCCCGGAGCAGTTCTTC. Amino acid sequence: CASSRDYPPEQFF.

The chain links TRBV5-1 to TRBJ2-2; 15 nucleotides line up with TRBD2. The length of the CDR3 is 17 residues. CDR1 SGHRS and CDR2 YFSETQ come from the germline V gene. The junction had 2 bases not matched to a gene; V was cut back by 3 bases and J by 2 bases. Here the CDR3 reads CASSWGLAGGNTGELFF. For the CDR3, the DNA is TGCGCCAGCAGCTGGGGACTAGCGGGAGGCAACACCGGGGAGCTGTTTTTT. Full variable domain (outside the CDR3, taken from reference TRBV5-1 and TRBJ2-2): KAGVTQTPRYLIKTRGQQVTLSCSPISGHRSVSWYQQTPGQGLQFLFEYFSETQRNKGNFPGRFSGRQFSNSRSEMNVSTLELGDSALYLCASSWGLAGGNTGELFFGEGSRLTVL.

This clone was seen a few times. The chain links TRBV6-4 to TRBJ1-1; possible D gene TRBD1, 6 bases. Germline CDR1 and CDR2: MRHNA and SNTAGT. The CDR3 has 17 residues. The ends were cut back, 4 bases at V and 2 bases at J, with 20 bases in the middle. The CDR3 loop reads CASSGTARPPSNTEAFF. The CDR3, as DNA: TGTGCCAGCAGTGGGACAGCAAGACCGCCTAGTAACACTGAAGCTTTCTTT.

V usage is TRBV10-3 and J usage is TRBJ2-1; 11 nucleotides align to TRBD1. With V trimmed by 7 bases and J by 8 bases, 10 bases remained unmatched. CDR3 length: 15 residues. Germline CDR1 ENHRY, CDR2 SYGVKD. The CDR3 reads CAINNRDRGTDEQFF. CDR3 bases: TGTGCCATCAACAACCGGGACAGGGGGACCGATGAGCAGTTCTTC.